The 18 T cell receptor beta chains below all came from one sample that was sequenced in a study of human T cells and chemical hapten exposure. MiXCR was run by TCRdb on the RACE reads, yielding one entry per CDR3 protein. The sample includes 130,000 or so distinct CDR3 sequences, about 8.2% seen only once; the top ten take around 1.9%. The time point was: healthy volunteer bleed at 2 weeks. Unseparated into fractions, whole blood served as the source from which total RNA was extracted. Sample: whole blood. The receptors here all came from a male donor in good health. Some clones in this sample may be carry-over from other donors' samples.

This clonotype was counted only a few times. The chain joins TRBV4-1 to TRBJ2-3, with D tentatively TRBD1 (6 bases). The germline V gene has CDR1 MGHRA and CDR2 YSYEKL. This CDR3 has 15 amino acids. The V gene lost 1 base and the J gene lost 1 base, with 9 bases spanning the gap. CDR3 DNA sequence: TGCGCCAGCAGCCAAGCCAGGGGAGGCACAGATACGCAGTATTTT. It translates to CASSQARGGTDTQYF.

This clonotype was observed a few times. The CDR3 nucleotides read TGTGCTAGTGGAGATGGGACGCTTGGCACAGATACGCAGTATTTT. Residues: CASGDGTLGTDTQYF. The V call is TRBV12-5, the J call TRBJ2-3; the D gene could be TRBD1 or TRBD2 (5 bases each). This CDR3 has 15 residues. Trimming removed 6 bases from V and 1 base from J, with 14 bases in between. Germline V gene lookup returns CDR1 LGHNT and CDR2 FRNRAP.

The sample holds many counts of this clonotype. This rearrangement joins TRBV12-3 or TRBV12-4 to TRBJ1-6; perhaps TRBD1 as D (5 bases). Trimming left V 1 base short and J 6 bases short, with 7 bases between. The CDR3 loop spans 14 amino acids. The CDR3 DNA is TGTGCCAGCAGTTTAGGCGGGGCTAATTCACCCCTCCACTTT. This sequence encodes CASSLGGANSPLHF.

This clonotype was counted ten times or more. The V call is TRBV14, the J call TRBJ2-3, with 8 bases that match TRBD2. The J segment lost 1 base and the V segment lost 3 bases, leaving 3 bases of the junction unmatched. Germline V gene sequence: CDR1 SGHDN, CDR2 FVKESK. The CDR3 spans 15 residues. CDR3 loop: CASSHPTSGTDTQYF. The CDR3 DNA sequence: TGTGCCAGCAGCCACCCGACTAGCGGCACAGATACGCAGTATTTT.

This clonotype appeared a few times. The rearrangement uses TRBV5-4 and TRBJ1-2; weak D call: TRBD1 (6 bases). This CDR3 has 16 amino acids. Germline V lookup: CDR1 SGHNT, CDR2 YYREEE (reference sequence). V lost 0 bases and J lost 3, with 15 bases in between. The CDR3 coding sequence is TGTGCCAGCAGCTTGGGACAACAGGGTTCGGACTATGGCTACACCTTC. It translates to CASSLGQQGSDYGYTF.

There are a few counts of this clonotype. The CDR3 coding sequence is TGCGCCAGCACCAGGACTAGCGGGAGTTACGAGCAGTACTTC. It specifies CASTRTSGSYEQYF. The genes are TRBV5-1 and TRBJ2-7, with 13 positions matching TRBD2. J gave up 4 bases and V 6 bases, and 4 bases lay outside the gene matches. Germline assignment: CDR1 SGHRS and CDR2 YFSETQ. The CDR3 spans 14 residues.

CDR3 in DNA: TGTGCCAGCAGCTCCTTGGACAGGGCCAACTATGGCTACACCTTC. This gives the protein CASSSLDRANYGYTF. The chain carries TRBV7-9 and TRBJ1-2; 8 nucleotides line up with TRBD1. This CDR3 has 15 residues. The trim removed 4 bases at V and 2 bases at J, leaving 6 bases unmatched. Germline assignment: CDR1 SEHNR and CDR2 FQNEAQ (reference sequence).

This clonotype has at least ten counts. The chain has TRBV6-2 or TRBV6-3 and TRBJ2-5; 9 nucleotides align to TRBD1. CDR1 is MNHEY and CDR2 is SVGEGT in the germline V gene. V lost 5 bases to trimming and J lost 0 bases; unmatched junction nucleotides: 4. The CDR3 sequence is 15 residues long. Written as DNA, the CDR3 is TGTGCCAGCAGTCCCGGGACAGGGTACCAAGAGACCCAGTACTTC. It translates to CASSPGTGYQETQYF.

As concerns this clonotype: One end of the junction varies from germline; a read error may be responsible. The chain uses TRBV7-2 and TRBJ2-3, with 8 bases aligning to TRBD2. The CDR3 loop spans 14 amino acids. Germline CDR1 is SGHTA and CDR2 is FQGNSA. CDR3 bases: TGTGCCAGCAGCCTAGCGGGCCTCACAGATACGCAGTATTTT. Its protein product is CASSLAGLTDTQYF.

The genes are TRBV6-2 or TRBV6-3 and TRBJ1-5; 7 bases line up with TRBD1. The CDR3 contains 16 residues. Germline V gene data show CDR1 as MNHEY and CDR2 as SVGEGT. Trimming cost V 0 bases and J 5 bases; bases outside gene matches: 7. The CDR3, as DNA: TGTGCCAGCAGTTACTCAGGGGGACAGTGGGATCAGCCCCAGCATTTT. Its protein is CASSYSGGQWDQPQHF.

The chain couples TRBV7-9 to TRBJ1-1; D is perhaps TRBD1 (5 bases). CDR1 and CDR2 (germline): SEHNR, FQNEAQ (reference sequence). Trimming left V 5 bases short and J 7 bases short, with 11 bases between. This CDR3 has 12 amino acids. The CDR3 here is CASSPGRGEAFF. The CDR3 DNA reads TGTGCCAGCAGCCCAGGGAGAGGTGAAGCTTTCTTT.

This clonotype turned up a few times. This chain joins TRBV11-2 and TRBJ2-1; D perhaps matches TRBD2 (6 bases). Germline V gene lookup returns CDR1 SGHAT and CDR2 FQNNGV. Trimming pared 1 base from V and 4 bases from J, leaving 20 bases between. This CDR3 has 18 amino acids. CDR3 protein: CASSLAPRLVRGYNEQFF. CDR3 coding DNA: TGTGCCAGCAGCTTAGCCCCCCGACTAGTGAGGGGATACAATGAGCAGTTCTTC.

This clonotype has a handful of counts. V and J are TRBV18 and TRBJ2-7; the D gene is possibly TRBD2 (6 bases). The ends were cut back, 0 bases at V and 2 bases at J, with 14 bases in the middle. The CDR3 has 16 residues. The germline gives CDR1 KGHSH, CDR2 LQKENI. CDR3 bases: TGTGCCAGCTCACCACCGGGCCTAGCGAAAACCTACGAGCAGTACTTC. This gives the protein CASSPPGLAKTYEQYF.

A remark on this clonotype: One junction end does not reproduce the germline sequence, and a read error may be involved. The chain is built from TRBV7-3 and TRBJ2-7; D is unclear. The germline CDR1 and CDR2 sequences are SGHTA and FQGTGA. The CDR3 has 15 residues. CDR3 sequence (DNA): TGTGCCAGCAGCCCCAGCCCAGCACTCACCTACGGGCAGTACTTC. Protein sequence: CASSPSPALTYGQYF.

In the case of this clonotype: At one of its ends the junction is not consistent with the germline gene, which may arise from a read error. V and J are TRBV5-1 and TRBJ2-2; 11 bases are shared with TRBD1. There are 15 residues in the CDR3. Germline V gene sequence: CDR1 SGHRS, CDR2 YFSETQ. CDR3 in DNA: TGCGCCGGCAGCACCGGACAGGGGGCCGGCGGGGAGCTGTTTTTT. This translates into CAGSTGQGAGGELFF.

The table lists this clonotype with a few counts. The rearrangement links TRBV14 to TRBJ2-3; D unclear. V lost 4 bases and J lost 6, with 11 bases in between. The CDR3 loop spans 13 amino acids. CDR1 and CDR2 from the germline V gene are SGHDN and FVKESK. CDR3 protein: CASSRLPSDTQYF. CDR3 coding DNA: TGTGCCAGCAGCCGACTGCCATCGGATACGCAGTATTTT.

The chain joins TRBV14 to TRBJ2-5; D possibly corresponds to TRBD1 (5 bases). The CDR3 is made up of 13 amino acids. Trimming left V 6 bases short and J 2 bases short, with 10 bases between. Germline-derived CDR1 and CDR2 are SGHDN and FVKESK. CDR3 sequence (DNA): TGTGCCAGCAGTAGGGGCTTTCAAGAGACCCAGTACTTC. Amino acid sequence: CASSRGFQETQYF. Full variable domain (missing parts from reference TRBV14 and TRBJ2-5): EAGVTQFPSHSVIEKGQTVTLRCDPISGHDNLYWYRRVMGKEIKFLLHFVKESKQDESGMPNNRFLAERTGGTYSTLKVQPAELEDSGVYFCASSRGFQETQYFGPGTRLLVL.

The V and J genes are TRBV29-1 and TRBJ1-2; 10 nucleotides align to TRBD1. With 5 bases clipped from V and 9 bases from J, the junction kept 6 bases outside the gene matches. There are 12 residues in the CDR3. Per the germline V gene, CDR1 is SQVTM and CDR2 is ANQGSEA. The CDR3 is CSVLGQGESYTF. The CDR3 nucleotides read TGCAGCGTTCTTGGACAGGGGGAGAGCTACACCTTC.